One sample yielded the 9 T cell receptor beta chains listed below, sequenced in a study of control samples from healthy donors and cancer patients. Clones were read by immunoSEQ multiplex PCR, and TCRdb kept only the in-frame ones, dropping some. Of some 110,000 clones listed, roughly 80% are singletons. Sequencing was performed on blood. These receptors were obtained from a woman in her forties or fifties in good health.

V usage is TRBV27 and J usage is TRBJ1-6; possibly TRBD1 for D (6 bases). V was cut by 8 bases and J by 7 bases, with 21 bases left in between. This CDR3 region has 16 residues. In germline, CDR1 is MNHEY, CDR2 SMNVEV (reference sequence). CDR3 in DNA: TGTGCCAGCCTTAGACAGGCTGCGGTACGGAATTCACCCCTCCACTTT. It is translated as CASLRQAAVRNSPLHF.

The J gene is TRBJ1-3, the V gene TRBV5-6; maybe TRBD1 (5 bases). The V gene lost 4 bases and the J gene lost 0 bases, with 14 bases spanning the gap. Germline CDR1 and CDR2: SGHDT and YYEEEE. The CDR3 length is 16 residues. CDR3 in amino acids: CASSARTYSSGNTIYF. The CDR3 DNA reads as TGTGCCAGCAGCGCCCGGACATACTCCTCTGGAAACACCATATATTTT.

In DNA form, the CDR3 reads TGTGCCAGCAGTTTCGCGGGGGGACCTCCTCCAGAGACCCAGTACTTC. Protein sequence: CASSFAGGPPPETQYF. The rearrangement links TRBV28 to TRBJ2-5, with 8 bases matching TRBD2. The CDR3 loop spans 16 amino acids. Trimming took 3 bases from V and 4 from J; bases not matched to a gene: 10. Germline lookup yields CDR1 MDHEN and CDR2 SYDVKM.

The J gene is TRBJ1-2, the V gene TRBV19; 7 bases align to TRBD1. This CDR3 spans 15 amino acids. CDR1 and CDR2 from the germline V gene are LNHDA and SQIVND (reference sequence). V was clipped by 4 bases and J by 0 bases; unmatched bases: 5. The CDR3 protein is CASSTTGATNYGYTF. For the CDR3, the DNA is TGTGCCAGTAGTACCACAGGGGCAACTAACTATGGCTACACCTTC. The variable domain in full, completed from reference TRBV19 and TRBJ1-2, reads DGGITQSPKYLFRKEGQNVTLSCEQNLNHDAMYWYRQDPGQGLRLIYYSQIVNDFQKGDIAEGYSVSREKKESFPLTVTSAQKNPTAFYLCASSTTGATNYGYTFGSGTRLTVV.

This chain uses TRBV11-2 with TRBJ2-3; D perhaps matches TRBD2 (6 bases). The CDR3 length is 15 residues. CDR1 SGHAT and CDR2 FQNNGV come from the germline V gene. V lost 7 bases and J 0 bases, leaving 14 bases between the germline ends. CDR3 sequence reads: CASNPLASSTDTQYF. CDR3 coding DNA: TGTGCCAGCAACCCCCTAGCGTCTAGCACAGATACGCAGTATTTT.

The CDR3 protein is CASSLVRRGPNEQFF. The CDR3 region has the DNA TGTGCCAGCAGCTTGGTTAGGCGGGGACCCAATGAGCAGTTCTTC. The V call is TRBV5-4, the J call TRBJ2-1; D perhaps matches TRBD2 (6 bases). The V gene's germline CDR1 is SGHNT and CDR2 YYREEE (reference sequence). The CDR3 is made up of 15 amino acids. V was shortened by 0 bases and J by 6 bases, with 13 bases between the two germline ends. Together with reference TRBV5-4 and TRBJ2-1, the CDR3 gives the full variable domain: ETGVTQSPTHLIKTRGQQVTLRCSSQSGHNTVSWYQQALGQGPQFIFQYYREEENGRGNFPPRFSGLQFPNYSSELNVNALELDDSALYLCASSLVRRGPNEQFFGPGTRLTVL.

J is TRBJ1-1 and V is TRBV7-3, with a tentative D call TRBD1 (6 bases). Germline assignment: CDR1 SGHTA and CDR2 FQGTGA. The CDR3 covers 14 residues. Trimming shortened V by 2 bases and J by 4 bases, and 11 bases separated the two germline ends. The CDR3 nucleotides are TGTGCCAGCAGCTTAGGGGGCGCGGGCACTGAAGCTTTCTTT. Its translation: CASSLGGAGTEAFF.

The chain combines TRBV7-9 with TRBJ2-7, with 14 bases lining up with TRBD2. Germline V gene sequence: CDR1 SEHNR, CDR2 FQNEAQ (reference sequence). The V segment lost 3 bases and the J segment 9 bases; nucleotides outside the gene matches: 4. CDR3 length: 14 amino acids. The CDR3 protein is CASSLGLAGAGQYF. The CDR3 DNA reads TGTGCCAGCAGCTTGGGACTAGCGGGAGCGGGGCAGTACTTC.

The V and J genes are TRBV6-5 and TRBJ2-7; D tentatively reads TRBD1 or TRBD2 (5 bases each). Germline V gene lookup returns CDR1 MNHEY and CDR2 SVGAGI. Trimming took 0 bases from V and 7 from J, leaving 16 bases between them. The CDR3 consists of 15 residues. This CDR3 reads CASSYSRAGRGEQYF. CDR3 in DNA: TGTGCCAGCAGTTACTCGAGGGCAGGGAGAGGAGAGCAGTACTTC.